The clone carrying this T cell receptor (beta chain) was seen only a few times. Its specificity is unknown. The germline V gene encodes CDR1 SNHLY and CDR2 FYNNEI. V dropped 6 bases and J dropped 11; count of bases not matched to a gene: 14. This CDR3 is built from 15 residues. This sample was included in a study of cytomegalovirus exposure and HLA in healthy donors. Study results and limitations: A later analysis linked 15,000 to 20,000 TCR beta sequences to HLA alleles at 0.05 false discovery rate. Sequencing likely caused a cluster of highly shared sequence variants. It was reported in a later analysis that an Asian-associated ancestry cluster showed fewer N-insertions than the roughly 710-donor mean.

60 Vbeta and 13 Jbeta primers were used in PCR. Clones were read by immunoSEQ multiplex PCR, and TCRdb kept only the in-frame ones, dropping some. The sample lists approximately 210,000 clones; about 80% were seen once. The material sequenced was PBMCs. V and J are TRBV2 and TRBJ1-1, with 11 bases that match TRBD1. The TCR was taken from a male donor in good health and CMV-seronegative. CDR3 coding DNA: TGTGCCAGCAGCGGGCCGGACAGGGGGCATCGAGGGGCTTTCTTT. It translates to CASSGPDRGHRGAFF. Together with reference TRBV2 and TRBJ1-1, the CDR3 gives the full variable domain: EPEVTQTPSHQVTQMGQEVILRCVPISNHLYFYWYRQILGQKVEFLVSFYNNEISEKSEIFDDQFSVERPDGSNFTLKIRSTKLEDSAMYFCASSGPDRGHRGAFFGQGTRLTVV.